These T cell receptor beta chains were read from a single sample in a study of OX40 agonist ivuxolimab in advanced cancers. Clones were read by immunoSEQ multiplex PCR, and TCRdb kept only the in-frame ones, dropping some. The profile covers tens of thousands of clones, with around 87% appearing a single time and about 0.99% taken by the ten largest. Sequenced material: CD4+ or CD8+ T cells sorted from blood, taken in a trial of the OX40 agonist ivuxolimab. All receptors derive from an adult with an advanced solid tumor such as melanoma, head and neck, liver or kidney cancer. The CDR3 runs from the conserved cysteine through the conserved F or W. D genes are given only for firm matches. A clone size is listed for some rows: how often the clone was seen (once, few, many), or a class if it is expanded.

d_gene,v_gene,j_gene,abundance,CDR3aa,CDR3nt
NA,TRBV27,TRBJ1-1,NA,CASHMLTAGNTEAFF,TGTGCCAGCCATATGCTGACTGCTGGGAACACTGAAGCTTTCTTT
NA,TRBV5-1,TRBJ1-4,once,CASSFSGQQNEKLFF,TGCGCCAGCAGCTTTTCCGGGCAGCAGAATGAAAAACTGTTTTTT
TRBD1,TRBV27,TRBJ1-4,NA,CASSPPEGTGEKLFF,TGTGCCAGCAGCCCACCCGAGGGGACAGGGGAAAAACTGTTTTTT
TRBD2,TRBV19,TRBJ2-1,NA,CASRGTSGYNEQFF,TGTGCCAGTAGGGGGACTAGCGGTTACAATGAGCAGTTCTTC
TRBD1,TRBV7-9,TRBJ2-2,NA,CARRDRANTGELFF,TGTGCCAGGAGGGACAGAGCGAACACCGGGGAGCTGTTTTTT
NA,TRBV10-3,TRBJ1-4,NA,CAISRQAATNEKLFF,TGTGCCATCAGTCGACAGGCCGCAACTAATGAAAAACTGTTTTTT
NA,TRBV5-4,TRBJ2-7,NA,CASSLAGRGHEQYF,TGTGCCAGCAGCTTGGCTGGCAGGGGCCACGAGCAGTACTTC
NA,TRBV5-1,TRBJ1-1,NA,CASSEAWGATEAFF,TGCGCCAGCAGTGAGGCCTGGGGGGCCACTGAAGCTTTCTTT
NA,TRBV15,TRBJ1-1,NA,CATSTGGPTEAFF,TGTGCCACCAGCACCGGGGGTCCCACTGAAGCTTTCTTT
NA,TRBV7-8,TRBJ1-3,NA,CASSPGADRSGNTIYF,TGTGCCAGCAGCCCCGGGGCAGACCGCTCTGGAAACACCATATATTTT
TRBD1,TRBV11-2,TRBJ2-2,NA,CASWETGINTGELFF,TGTGCCAGCTGGGAGACAGGGATTAACACCGGGGAGCTGTTTTTT
NA,TRBV10-3,TRBJ2-2,NA,CAISTQGNTGELFF,TGTGCCATCAGCACACAGGGGAACACCGGGGAGCTGTTTTTT
TRBD1,TRBV29-1,TRBJ1-5,NA,CSVGGQVNQPQHF,TGCAGCGTTGGGGGACAGGTTAATCAGCCCCAGCATTTT
NA,TRBV29-1,TRBJ2-5,NA,CSVASSSYGQYF,TGCAGCGTTGCCAGCTCCTCATACGGGCAGTACTTC
NA,TRBV28,TRBJ1-5,few,CASSLGNQPQHF,TGTGCCAGCAGTTTGGGCAATCAGCCCCAGCATTTT
TRBD1,TRBV13,TRBJ2-7,NA,CASSYQGGTGSYEQYF,TGTGCCAGCAGCTACCAGGGGGGGACAGGGTCCTACGAGCAGTACTTC
NA,TRBV7-2,TRBJ1-5,NA,CASSLDGGKHQPQHF,TGTGCCAGCAGCTTAGATGGTGGCAAGCATCAGCCCCAGCATTTT
NA,TRBV19,TRBJ2-1,NA,CASSIGNEQFF,TGTGCCAGTAGTATAGGTAATGAGCAGTTCTTC
TRBD2,TRBV19,TRBJ2-7,NA,CASSTLAGGPEQYF,TGTGCCAGTAGTACCCTAGCGGGAGGTCCCGAGCAGTACTTC
NA,TRBV11-1,TRBJ2-3,NA,CASSLRGADTQYF,TGTGCCAGCAGCTTAAGGGGGGCAGATACGCAGTATTTT
NA,TRBV6-5,TRBJ2-5,NA,CASARANQETQYF,TGTGCCAGTGCCCGGGCGAACCAAGAGACCCAGTACTTC
TRBD2,TRBV28,TRBJ2-3,NA,CASSPSGSTDTQYF,TGTGCCAGCAGTCCTAGCGGTTCCACAGATACGCAGTATTTT
TRBD1,TRBV5-1,TRBJ1-1,NA,CASSRDPGTGVMNTEAFF,TGCGCCAGCAGCCGAGACCCCGGGACAGGGGTCATGAACACTGAAGCTTTCTTT
NA,TRBV4-1,TRBJ1-4,NA,CASSQDGGLNNEKLFF,TGCGCCAGCAGCCAAGATGGGGGTCTTAATAATGAAAAACTGTTTTTT
NA,TRBV2,TRBJ2-1,NA,CASSERVEPRGEQFF,TGTGCCAGCAGTGAACGAGTAGAACCCAGAGGTGAGCAGTTCTTC
TRBD2,TRBV9,TRBJ2-1,few,CASSASRTSGSPESYNEQFF,TGTGCCAGCAGCGCAAGTAGGACTAGCGGGAGTCCCGAGTCCTACAATGAGCAGTTCTTC
NA,TRBV2,TRBJ1-2,once,CASSEAEGYGYTF,TGTGCCAGCAGTGAAGCGGAAGGGTATGGCTACACCTTC
TRBD2,TRBV10-3,TRBJ2-5,once,CAISPMTGLARETQYF,TGTGCCATCAGTCCCATGACGGGACTAGCGAGAGAGACCCAGTACTTC
NA,TRBV28,TRBJ1-4,NA,CASSSPATEKLFF,TGTGCCAGCAGTTCCCCGGCCACTGAAAAACTGTTTTTT
TRBD1,TRBV29-1,TRBJ2-1,NA,CSVEVRQGNEQFF,TGCAGCGTTGAAGTCCGACAGGGGAATGAGCAGTTCTTC
NA,TRBV19,TRBJ2-1,NA,CASSIVSLGNNEQFF,TGTGCCAGTAGTATTGTTAGCTTAGGCAACAATGAGCAGTTCTTC
NA,TRBV9,TRBJ2-2,NA,CASSVGQATGELFF,TGTGCCAGCAGCGTAGGACAGGCGACCGGGGAGCTGTTTTTT
NA,TRBV15,TRBJ1-1,once,CATSRDQSGGRNTEAFF,TGTGCCACCAGCAGAGATCAATCCGGGGGTAGGAACACTGAAGCTTTCTTT
TRBD2,TRBV6-1,TRBJ2-7,NA,CALVSGWRTYEQYF,TGTGCCCTTGTTAGCGGGTGGAGGACCTACGAGCAGTACTTC
TRBD2,TRBV5-1,TRBJ2-5,NA,CASSLAVQGLAGLPQETQYF,TGCGCCAGCAGCTTGGCCGTCCAGGGACTAGCGGGTCTACCACAAGAGACCCAGTACTTC
TRBD2,TRBV2,TRBJ2-7,NA,CASSEKAGGSRSYEQYF,TGTGCCAGCAGTGAAAAAGCGGGGGGTTCTCGCTCCTACGAGCAGTACTTC
NA,TRBV11-3,TRBJ1-1,NA,CASSFGGGTEAFF,TGTGCCAGCAGCTTTGGAGGAGGGACTGAAGCTTTCTTT
NA,TRBV7-6,TRBJ2-1,NA,CASSLVGSYNEQFF,TGTGCCAGCAGCTTAGTAGGTAGCTACAATGAGCAGTTCTTC
TRBD2,TRBV6-5,TRBJ2-7,NA,CASSRLAGVGEQYF,TGTGCCAGCAGCCGACTAGCGGGAGTGGGCGAGCAGTACTTC
TRBD1,TRBV28,TRBJ1-1,NA,CASSFGGQGHTEAFF,TGTGCCAGCAGTTTCGGAGGACAGGGGCACACTGAAGCTTTCTTT
NA,TRBV19,TRBJ1-2,NA,CASSIGAGNNYGYTF,TGTGCCAGTAGTATCGGGGCAGGGAATAACTATGGCTACACCTTC
TRBD1,TRBV5-1,TRBJ1-6,NA,CASSPGTGIDSPLHF,TGCGCCAGCAGCCCAGGGACAGGGATCGATTCACCCCTCCACTTT
NA,TRBV2,TRBJ1-2,few,CASQPGTRLDTF,TGTGCCAGCCAACCCGGGACAAGGCTTGACACCTTC
NA,TRBV4-1,TRBJ2-1,NA,CASSPLVGTSYNEQFF,TGCGCCAGCAGCCCTCTAGTGGGGACGTCCTACAATGAGCAGTTCTTC
NA,TRBV29-1,TRBJ2-3,once,CSVERDPGDTQYF,TGCAGCGTTGAGCGGGATCCCGGAGATACGCAGTATTTT